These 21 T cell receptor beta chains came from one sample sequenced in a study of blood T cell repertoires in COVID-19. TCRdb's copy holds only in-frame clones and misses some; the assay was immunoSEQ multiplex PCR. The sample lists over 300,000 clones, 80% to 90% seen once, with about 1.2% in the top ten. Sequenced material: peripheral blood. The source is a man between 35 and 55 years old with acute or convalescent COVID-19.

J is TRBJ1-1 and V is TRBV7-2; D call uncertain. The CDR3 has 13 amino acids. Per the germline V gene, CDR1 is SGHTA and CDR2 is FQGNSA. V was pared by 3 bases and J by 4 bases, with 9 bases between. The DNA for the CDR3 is TGTGCCAGCAGCTTCGGGAGAAGCACTGAAGCTTTCTTT. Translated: CASSFGRSTEAFF.

The CDR3 protein is CASSPIGVQGGSYEQYF. The DNA of the CDR3 is TGTGCCAGCAGTCCCATTGGGGTCCAGGGAGGATCCTACGAGCAGTACTTC. This chain uses TRBV28 with TRBJ2-7; D possibly corresponds to TRBD2 (6 bases). The ends were cut back, 5 bases at V and 1 base at J, with 21 bases in the middle. CDR3 length: 17 residues. The germline V gene has CDR1 MDHEN and CDR2 SYDVKM.

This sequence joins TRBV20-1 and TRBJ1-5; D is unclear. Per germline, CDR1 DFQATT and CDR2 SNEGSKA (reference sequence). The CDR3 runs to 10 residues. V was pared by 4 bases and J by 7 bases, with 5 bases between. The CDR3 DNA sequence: TGCAGTGCTACGGGGCAGCCCCAGCATTTT. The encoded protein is CSATGQPQHF.

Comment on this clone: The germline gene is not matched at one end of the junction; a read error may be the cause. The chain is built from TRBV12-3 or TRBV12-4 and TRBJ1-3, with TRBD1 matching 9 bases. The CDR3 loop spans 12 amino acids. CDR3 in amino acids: CASSLGQGSREF. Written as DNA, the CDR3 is TGTGCCAGCAGTTTGGGACAGGGTTCCCGTGAATTT.

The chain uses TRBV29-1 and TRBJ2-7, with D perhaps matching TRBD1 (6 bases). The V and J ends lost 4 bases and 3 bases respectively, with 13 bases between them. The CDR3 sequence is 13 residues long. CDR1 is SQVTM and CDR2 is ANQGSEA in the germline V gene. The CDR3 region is CSVGGQANYEQYF. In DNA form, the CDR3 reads TGCAGCGTTGGGGGGCAGGCGAACTACGAGCAGTACTTC.

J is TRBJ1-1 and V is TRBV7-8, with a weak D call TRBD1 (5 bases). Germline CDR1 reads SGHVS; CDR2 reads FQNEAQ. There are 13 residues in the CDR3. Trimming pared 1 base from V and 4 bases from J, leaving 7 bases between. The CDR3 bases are TGTGCCAGCAGCTTAGAAAGGGGCACTGAAGCTTTCTTT. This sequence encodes CASSLERGTEAFF. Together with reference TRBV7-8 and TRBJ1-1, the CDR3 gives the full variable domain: GAGVSQSPRYKVAKRGQDVALRCDPISGHVSLFWYQQALGQGPEFLTYFQNEAQLDKSGLPSDRFFAERPEGSVSTLKIQRTQQEDSAVYLCASSLERGTEAFFGQGTRLTVV.

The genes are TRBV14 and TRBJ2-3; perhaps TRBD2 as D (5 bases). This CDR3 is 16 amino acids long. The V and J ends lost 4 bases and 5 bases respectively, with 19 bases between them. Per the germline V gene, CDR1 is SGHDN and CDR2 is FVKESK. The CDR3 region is CASSPNLAGGEDTQYF. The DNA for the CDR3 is TGTGCCAGCAGCCCAAACTTGGCGGGTGGGGAAGATACGCAGTATTTT.

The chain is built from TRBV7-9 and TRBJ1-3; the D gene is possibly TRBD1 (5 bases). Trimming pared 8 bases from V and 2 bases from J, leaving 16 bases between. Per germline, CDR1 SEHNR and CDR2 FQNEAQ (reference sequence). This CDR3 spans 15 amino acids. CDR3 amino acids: CASYPGGAPGNTIYF. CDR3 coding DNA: TGTGCCAGCTACCCCGGGGGAGCACCTGGAAACACCATATATTTT.

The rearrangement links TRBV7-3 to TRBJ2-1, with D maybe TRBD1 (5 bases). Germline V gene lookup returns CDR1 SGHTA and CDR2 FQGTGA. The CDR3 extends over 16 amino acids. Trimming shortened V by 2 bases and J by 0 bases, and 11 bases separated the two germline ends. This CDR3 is CASSLGADSSYNEQFF. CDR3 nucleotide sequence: TGTGCCAGCAGCTTAGGGGCGGATAGCTCCTACAATGAGCAGTTCTTC.

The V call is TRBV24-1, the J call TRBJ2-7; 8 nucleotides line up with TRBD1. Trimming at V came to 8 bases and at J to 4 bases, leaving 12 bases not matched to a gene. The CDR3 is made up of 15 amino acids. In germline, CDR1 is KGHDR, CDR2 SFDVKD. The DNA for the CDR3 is TGTGCCACCACTCCAGGGGGCCCCTGGTGGTACGAGCAGTACTTC. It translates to CATTPGGPWWYEQYF.

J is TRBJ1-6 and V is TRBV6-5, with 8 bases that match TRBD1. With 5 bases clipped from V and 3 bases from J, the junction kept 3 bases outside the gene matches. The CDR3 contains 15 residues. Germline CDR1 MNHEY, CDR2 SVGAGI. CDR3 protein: CASSRGQGYNSPLHF. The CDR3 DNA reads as TGTGCCAGCAGTCGCGGACAGGGCTATAATTCACCCCTCCACTTT.

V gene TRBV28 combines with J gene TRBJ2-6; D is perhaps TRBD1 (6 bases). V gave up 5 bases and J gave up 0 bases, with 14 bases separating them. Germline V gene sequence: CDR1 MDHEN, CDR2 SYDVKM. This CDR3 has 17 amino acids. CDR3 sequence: CASSTRDMSSGANVLTF. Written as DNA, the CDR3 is TGTGCCAGCAGTACTAGGGACATGAGCTCTGGGGCCAACGTCCTGACTTTC.

DNA of the CDR3: TGTGCCAGTAGTATAGGCGGGTTAGCTGAGTCCTACAATGAGCAGTTCTTC. Amino acid sequence: CASSIGGLAESYNEQFF. The chain has TRBV19 and TRBJ2-1; the D gene is possibly TRBD2 (5 bases). Germline V CDR1 and CDR2: LNHDA, SQIVND (reference sequence). V lost 1 base and J 1 base, leaving 14 bases between the germline ends. The CDR3 has 17 amino acids.

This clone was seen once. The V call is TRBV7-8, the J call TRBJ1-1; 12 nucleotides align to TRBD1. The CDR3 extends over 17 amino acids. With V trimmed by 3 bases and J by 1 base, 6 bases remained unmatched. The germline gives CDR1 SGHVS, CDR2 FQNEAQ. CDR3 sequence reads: CASSFARDRGRNTEAFF. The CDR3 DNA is TGTGCCAGCAGCTTCGCCCGGGACAGGGGGCGGAACACTGAAGCTTTCTTT.

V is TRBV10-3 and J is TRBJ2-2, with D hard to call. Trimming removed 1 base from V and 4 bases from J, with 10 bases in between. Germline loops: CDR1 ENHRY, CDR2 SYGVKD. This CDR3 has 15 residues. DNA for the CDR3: TGTGCCATCAGTGAGTACCCAGGTTCCACCGGGGAGCTGTTTTTT. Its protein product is CAISEYPGSTGELFF.

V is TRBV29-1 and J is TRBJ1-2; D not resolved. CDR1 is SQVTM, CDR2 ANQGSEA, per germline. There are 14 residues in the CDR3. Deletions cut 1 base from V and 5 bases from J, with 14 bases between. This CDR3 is CSVEAGGIEYGYTF. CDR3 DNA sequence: TGCAGCGTTGAAGCGGGAGGGATAGAGTATGGCTACACCTTC.

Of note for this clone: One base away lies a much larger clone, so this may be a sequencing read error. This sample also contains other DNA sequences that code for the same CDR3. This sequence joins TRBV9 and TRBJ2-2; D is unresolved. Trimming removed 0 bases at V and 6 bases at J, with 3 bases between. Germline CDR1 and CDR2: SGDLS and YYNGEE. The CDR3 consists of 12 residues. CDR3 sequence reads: CASSVDSGELFF. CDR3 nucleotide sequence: TGTGCCAGCAGCGTAGACTCCGGGGAGCTGTTTTTT.

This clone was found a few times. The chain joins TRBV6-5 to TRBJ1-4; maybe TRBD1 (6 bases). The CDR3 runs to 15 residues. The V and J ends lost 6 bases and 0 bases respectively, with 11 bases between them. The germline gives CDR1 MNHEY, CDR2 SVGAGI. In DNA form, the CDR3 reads TGTGCCAGCAGGGGACAAAAGACAACTAATGAAAAACTGTTTTTT. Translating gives CASRGQKTTNEKLFF.

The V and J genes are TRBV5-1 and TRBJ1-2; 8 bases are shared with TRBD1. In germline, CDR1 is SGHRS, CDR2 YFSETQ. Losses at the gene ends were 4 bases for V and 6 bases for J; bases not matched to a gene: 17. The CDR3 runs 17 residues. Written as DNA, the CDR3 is TGCGCCAGCAGCAGGGGACAGGCGACCTTTATTTCCAATGGCTACACCTTC. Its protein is CASSRGQATFISNGYTF.

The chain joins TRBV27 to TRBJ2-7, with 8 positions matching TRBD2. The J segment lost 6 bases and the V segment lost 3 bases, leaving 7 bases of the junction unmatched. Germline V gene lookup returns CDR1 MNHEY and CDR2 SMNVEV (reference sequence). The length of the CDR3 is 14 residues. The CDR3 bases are TGTGCCAGCAGTTTTACGGGAGGGGAGCGCGAGCAGTACTTC. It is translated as CASSFTGGEREQYF.

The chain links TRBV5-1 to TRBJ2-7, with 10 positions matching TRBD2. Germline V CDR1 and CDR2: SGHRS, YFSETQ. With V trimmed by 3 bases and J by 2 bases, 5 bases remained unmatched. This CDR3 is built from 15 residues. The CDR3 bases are TGCGCCAGCAGCTCACTTAGCGGGGGGACCTACGAGCAGTACTTC. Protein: CASSSLSGGTYEQYF. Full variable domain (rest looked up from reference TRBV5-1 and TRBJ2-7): KAGVTQTPRYLIKTRGQQVTLSCSPISGHRSVSWYQQTPGQGLQFLFEYFSETQRNKGNFPGRFSGRQFSNSRSEMNVSTLELGDSALYLCASSSLSGGTYEQYFGPGTRLTVT.